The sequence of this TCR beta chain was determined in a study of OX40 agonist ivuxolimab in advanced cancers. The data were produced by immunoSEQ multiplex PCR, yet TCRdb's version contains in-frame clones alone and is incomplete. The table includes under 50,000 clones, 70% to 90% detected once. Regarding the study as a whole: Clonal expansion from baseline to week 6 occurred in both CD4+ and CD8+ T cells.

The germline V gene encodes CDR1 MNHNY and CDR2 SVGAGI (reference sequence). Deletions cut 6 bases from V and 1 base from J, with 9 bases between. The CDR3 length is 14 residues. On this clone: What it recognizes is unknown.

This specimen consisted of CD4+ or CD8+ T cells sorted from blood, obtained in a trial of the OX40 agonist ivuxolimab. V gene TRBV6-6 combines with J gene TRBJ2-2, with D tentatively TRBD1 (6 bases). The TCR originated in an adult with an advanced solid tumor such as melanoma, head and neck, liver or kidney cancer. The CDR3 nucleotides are TGTGCCAGCAGACCGGGACAGAACACCGGGGAGCTGTTTTTT. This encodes CASRPGQNTGELFF.